These T cell receptor beta chains were read from a single sample in a study of beta chain features in type 1 diabetes. Profiled with immunoSEQ multiplex PCR; TCRdb holds only in-frame clones, not every one. The sample records about 230,000 clones, 16% being singletons. Sequences were obtained from naive CD4+ T cells from blood. The source is a man aged 25-45 years with type 1 diabetes. Both conserved end residues are part of each CDR3. The D gene is left open where the match is weak. Some rows have no size entry. The others give once, few or many, or a class for an expanded clone.

V	D	size	J	length	CDR3	DNA
TRBV30	.	.	TRBJ2-3	15	CAWDIGRLSTDTQYF	TGTGCCTGGGACATAGGGCGCCTTAGCACAGATACGCAGTATTTT
TRBV28	TRBD2	few	TRBJ2-7	15	CASSQTSGPSYEQYF	TGTGCCAGCAGTCAGACTAGCGGTCCTTCCTACGAGCAGTACTTC
TRBV20-1	.	.	TRBJ1-2	10	CSASNYGYTF	TGCAGTGCTAGTAACTATGGCTACACCTTC
TRBV6-7	.	.	TRBJ1-2	14	CASSYSRSTDGYTF	TGTGCCAGCAGTTACTCACGGAGTACGGACGGCTACACCTTC
TRBV15	.	.	TRBJ2-1	12	CATSRSSARQFF	TGTGCCACCAGCAGGAGTAGCGCTAGACAGTTCTTC
TRBV19	.	.	TRBJ2-3	14	CASRRTSSTDTQYF	TGTGCCAGTAGACGGACCTCTAGCACAGATACGCAGTATTTT
TRBV29-1	TRBD1	.	TRBJ1-4	16	CSVEGKRTGSTEKLFF	TGCAGCGTTGAAGGAAAGAGGACAGGGTCTACCGAAAAACTGTTTTTT
TRBV5-1	.	.	TRBJ1-5	13	CASSLEENQPQHF	TGCGCCAGCAGCTTGGAAGAGAATCAGCCCCAGCATTTT
TRBV5-4	TRBD1	few	TRBJ2-7	14	CASSLPGGMYEQYF	TGTGCCAGCAGCTTGCCAGGGGGCATGTACGAGCAGTACTTC
TRBV5-1	TRBD1	.	TRBJ2-1	15	CASSLWQGAYNEQFF	TGCGCCAGCAGCTTGTGGCAGGGGGCTTATAATGAGCAGTTCTTC
TRBV7-9	TRBD1	.	TRBJ1-5	14	CASSSDREDQPQHF	TGTGCCAGCAGTTCGGACAGGGAGGATCAGCCCCAGCATTTT
TRBV6-1	TRBD2	few	TRBJ2-1	14	CASSLQAGVNEQFF	TGTGCCAGCAGTCTCCAAGCGGGAGTCAATGAGCAGTTCTTC
TRBV5-1	TRBD2	few	TRBJ2-3	15	CASSLLAGVGDTQYF	TGCGCCAGCAGCCTACTAGCGGGAGTTGGAGATACGCAGTATTTT
TRBV28	.	few	TRBJ2-6	12	CASSSGANVLTF	TGTGCCAGCAGTTCTGGGGCCAACGTCCTGACTTTC
TRBV7-9	TRBD2	few	TRBJ2-7	16	CASSERDRRYSYEQYF	TGTGCCAGCAGCGAGCGGGACCGTCGATACTCCTACGAGCAGTACTTC
TRBV5-6	TRBD2	.	TRBJ2-1	14	CASSLLGLAHEQFF	TGTGCCAGCAGCTTACTCGGACTAGCCCATGAGCAGTTCTTC
TRBV5-6	.	few	TRBJ2-3	16	CASSPGTAPRTDTQYF	TGTGCCAGCAGCCCGGGGACGGCCCCAAGGACAGATACGCAGTATTTT
TRBV7-2	TRBD1	.	TRBJ2-7	15	CASSLGQGILYEQYF	TGTGCCAGCAGCTTGGGACAGGGAATTCTCTACGAGCAGTACTTC
TRBV7-9	.	.	TRBJ1-2	15	CASSPTGTVNYGYTF	TGTGCCAGCAGCCCCACAGGGACTGTTAACTATGGCTACACCTTC